Here is one T cell receptor beta chain with its context. The data stem from a study of shared T cell receptors in the human thymus. TCRdb keeps only in-frame clones here, not all; method: immunoSEQ multiplex PCR. The table includes some 700,000 clones, approximately 85% detected once. The sample was also reused in another study, on human thymus T cells. As that report states: It was from resections taken during corrective heart surgery that the thymus tissue came. Among thymic and blood repertoires, usage of V and J genes appeared biased.

This receptor was obtained from a girl under three years old with a congenital heart defect. The sequenced material came from thymocytes.

The CDR3 is CASGLVNGGTDTQYF. Written as DNA, the CDR3 is TGTGCTAGTGGTTTGGTAAACGGGGGCACAGATACGCAGTATTTT. The rearrangement uses TRBV12-5 and TRBJ2-3; tentatively, D is TRBD2 (5 bases). The CDR3 totals 15 residues. Germline V gene lookup returns CDR1 LGHNT and CDR2 FRNRAP. Trimming pared 0 bases from V and 1 base from J, leaving 8 bases between.